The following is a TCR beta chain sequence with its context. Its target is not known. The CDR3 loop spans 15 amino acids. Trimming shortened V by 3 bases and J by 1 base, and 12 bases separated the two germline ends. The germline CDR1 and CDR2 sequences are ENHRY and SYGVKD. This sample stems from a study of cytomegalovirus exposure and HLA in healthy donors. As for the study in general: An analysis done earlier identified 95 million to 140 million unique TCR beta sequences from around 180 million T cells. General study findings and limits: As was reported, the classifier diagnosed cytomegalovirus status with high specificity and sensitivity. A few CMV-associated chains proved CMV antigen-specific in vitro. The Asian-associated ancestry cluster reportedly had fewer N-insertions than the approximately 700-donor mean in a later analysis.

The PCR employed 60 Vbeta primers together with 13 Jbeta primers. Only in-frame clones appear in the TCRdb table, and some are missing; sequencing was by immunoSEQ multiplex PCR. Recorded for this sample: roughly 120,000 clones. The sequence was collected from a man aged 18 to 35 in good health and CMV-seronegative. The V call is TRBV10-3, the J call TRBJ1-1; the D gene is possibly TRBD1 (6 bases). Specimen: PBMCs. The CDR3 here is CAISDQGHPNTEAFF. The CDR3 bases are TGTGCCATCAGTGATCAGGGACACCCGAACACTGAAGCTTTCTTT.